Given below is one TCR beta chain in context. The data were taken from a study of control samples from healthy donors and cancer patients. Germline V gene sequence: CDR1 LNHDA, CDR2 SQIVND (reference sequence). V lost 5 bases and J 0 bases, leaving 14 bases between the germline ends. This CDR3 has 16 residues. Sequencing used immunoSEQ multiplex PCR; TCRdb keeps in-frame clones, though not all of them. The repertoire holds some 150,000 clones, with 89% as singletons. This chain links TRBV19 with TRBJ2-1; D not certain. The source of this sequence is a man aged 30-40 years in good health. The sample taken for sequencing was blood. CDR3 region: CASSFRTGGSYNEQFF. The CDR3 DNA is TGTGCCAGTAGTTTTCGGACCGGCGGCTCCTACAATGAGCAGTTCTTC.